This T cell receptor beta chain comes out of a study of blood T cell repertoires in COVID-19. As for the study in general: Samples of COVID-19 (acute and convalescent) were obtained from the United States, Italy and Spain.

Per germline, CDR1 SGHTA and CDR2 FQGNSA. V dropped 3 bases and J dropped 7 bases, with 18 bases sitting between them. CDR3 length: 15 amino acids. Donors in Cohort 3 who had recovered were those with two negative PCRs, healthcare professional clearance, or resolution of their symptoms. Here immunoSEQ multiplex PCR was the method, and the copy in TCRdb shows in-frame clones only, minus some. The profile shows a few hundred thousand clones, nearly 90% of them singletons. Source material: PBMCs or T cells enriched from blood (not recorded which). This chain links TRBV7-2 with TRBJ1-1; D is possibly TRBD1 (5 bases). The TCR sequence derives from a woman aged 30 to 39 who had recovered from COVID-19. The CDR3 protein is CASSFYAGGGYEAFF. CDR3 nucleotides: TGTGCCAGCAGCTTCTATGCGGGGGGGGGATATGAAGCTTTCTTT.